This T cell receptor beta chain was identified during a study of blood T cell repertoires in COVID-19. Study details: Italy, Spain and the United States were the sources of the convalescent and acute COVID-19 samples. PBMCs, B-cell-depleted T cells, or T cells were the source of the cDNA or gDNA that made up the material.

The CDR3 extends over 14 amino acids. V gave up 0 bases and J gave up 2 bases, with 5 bases separating them. The authors' processing: Quantification of nucleated cells was approximated via reference gene primer amplification. Clones were read by immunoSEQ multiplex PCR, and TCRdb kept only the in-frame ones, dropping some. That table is the source of V, J and clone size, and D and trimming were worked out from the DNA. The profile shows hundreds of thousands of clones, around 90% of them singletons. Seattle's enrolled individuals joined amid active infection and were then monitored longitudinally. This clone was counted once.

The sequence was collected from a man aged 18 to 29 with COVID-19, enrolled during active disease. Sequenced sample: peripheral blood. V is TRBV23-1 and J is TRBJ2-1; D is ambiguous. TRBV23-1 is labeled an ORF, and its function is uncertain. CDR3 protein: CASSQSRAYNEQFF. The CDR3, as DNA: TGCGCCAGCAGTCAATCGCGAGCCTACAATGAGCAGTTCTTC.